This TCR beta chain was identified in a study of blood T cell repertoires in COVID-19. Study context: Sources were T cells, B-cell-depleted T cells, or PBMCs; the material itself was cDNA or gDNA.

In assigning cohorts, the study relied on participant-reported clinical history. Deletions cut 0 bases from V and 7 bases from J, with 10 bases between. The CDR3 extends over 13 amino acids. In germline, CDR1 is GTSNPN, CDR2 SVGIG (reference sequence). Clones were sequenced by immunoSEQ multiplex PCR, and TCRdb holds only the in-frame ones, with some missing. The table includes about 270,000 clones, 75% to 90% detected once. Material for sequencing was PBMCs or T cells enriched from blood (not recorded which). The chain uses TRBV30 and TRBJ2-1, with a weak D call TRBD1 (5 bases). The clonotype comes from a woman younger than 35 who had recovered from COVID-19. The CDR3 loop is CAWSVQVSNEQFF. DNA of the CDR3: TGTGCCTGGAGTGTACAGGTGTCGAATGAGCAGTTCTTC.